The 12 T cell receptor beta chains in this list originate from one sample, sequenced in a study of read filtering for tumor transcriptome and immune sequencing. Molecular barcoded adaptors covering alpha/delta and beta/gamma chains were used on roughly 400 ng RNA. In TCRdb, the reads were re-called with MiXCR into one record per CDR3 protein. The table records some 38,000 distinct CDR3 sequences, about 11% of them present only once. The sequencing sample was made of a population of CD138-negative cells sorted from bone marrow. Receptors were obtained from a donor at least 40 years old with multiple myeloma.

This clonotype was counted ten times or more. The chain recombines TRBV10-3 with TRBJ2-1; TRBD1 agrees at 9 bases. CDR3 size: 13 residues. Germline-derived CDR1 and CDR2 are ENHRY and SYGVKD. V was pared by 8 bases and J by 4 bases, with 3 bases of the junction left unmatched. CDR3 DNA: TGTGCCATCGGGGGACAGGGATACAATGAGCAGTTCTTC. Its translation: CAIGGQGYNEQFF.

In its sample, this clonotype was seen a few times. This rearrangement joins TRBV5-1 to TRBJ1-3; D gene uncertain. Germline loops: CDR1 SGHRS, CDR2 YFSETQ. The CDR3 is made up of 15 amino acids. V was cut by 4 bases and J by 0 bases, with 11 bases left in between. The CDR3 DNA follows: TGCGCCAGCAGCAGTACCGGGGACTCTGGAAACACCATATATTTT. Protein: CASSSTGDSGNTIYF. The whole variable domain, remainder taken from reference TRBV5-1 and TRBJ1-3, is KAGVTQTPRYLIKTRGQQVTLSCSPISGHRSVSWYQQTPGQGLQFLFEYFSETQRNKGNFPGRFSGRQFSNSRSEMNVSTLELGDSALYLCASSSTGDSGNTIYFGEGSWLTVV.

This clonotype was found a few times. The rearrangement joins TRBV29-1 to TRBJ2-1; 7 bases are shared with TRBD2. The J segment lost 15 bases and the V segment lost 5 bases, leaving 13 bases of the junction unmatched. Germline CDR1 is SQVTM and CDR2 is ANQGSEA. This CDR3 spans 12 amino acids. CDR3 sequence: CSVSPPGGTRFF. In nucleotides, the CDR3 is TGCAGCGTTTCCCCCCCGGGGGGTACGCGGTTCTTC.

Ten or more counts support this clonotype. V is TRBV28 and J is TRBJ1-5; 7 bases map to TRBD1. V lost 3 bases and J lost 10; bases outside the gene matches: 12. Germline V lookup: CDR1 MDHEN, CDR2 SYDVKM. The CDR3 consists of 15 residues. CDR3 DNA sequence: TGTGCCAGCAGTTTCCCCGGGACAGCCAGCTCACCCCAGCATTTT. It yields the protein CASSFPGTASSPQHF.

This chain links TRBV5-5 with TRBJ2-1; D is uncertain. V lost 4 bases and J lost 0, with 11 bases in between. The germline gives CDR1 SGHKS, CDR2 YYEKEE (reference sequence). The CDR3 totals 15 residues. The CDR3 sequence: CASSHDVGSYNEQFF. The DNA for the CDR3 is TGTGCCAGCAGCCACGATGTGGGCTCCTACAATGAGCAGTTCTTC.

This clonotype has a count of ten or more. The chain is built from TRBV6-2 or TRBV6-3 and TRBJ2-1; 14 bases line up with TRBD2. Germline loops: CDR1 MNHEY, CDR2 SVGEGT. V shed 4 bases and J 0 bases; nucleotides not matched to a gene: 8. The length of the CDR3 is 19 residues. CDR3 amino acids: CASSLGLAGAVSSYNEQFF. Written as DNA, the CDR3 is TGTGCCAGCAGTTTGGGACTAGCGGGGGCCGTTAGCTCCTACAATGAGCAGTTCTTC.

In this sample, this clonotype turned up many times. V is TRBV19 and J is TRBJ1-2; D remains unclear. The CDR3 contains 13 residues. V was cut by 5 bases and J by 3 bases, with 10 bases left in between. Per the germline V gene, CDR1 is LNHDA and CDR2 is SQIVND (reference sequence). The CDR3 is CASSPHWDYGYTF. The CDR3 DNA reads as TGTGCCAGTAGTCCCCATTGGGACTATGGCTACACCTTC.

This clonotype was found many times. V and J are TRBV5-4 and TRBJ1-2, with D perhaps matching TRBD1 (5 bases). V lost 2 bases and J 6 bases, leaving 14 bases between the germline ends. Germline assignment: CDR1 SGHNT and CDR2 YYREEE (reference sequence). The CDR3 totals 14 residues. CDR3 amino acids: CASSLGVTADGYTF. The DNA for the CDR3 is TGTGCCAGCAGCTTAGGGGTTACGGCCGATGGCTACACCTTC.

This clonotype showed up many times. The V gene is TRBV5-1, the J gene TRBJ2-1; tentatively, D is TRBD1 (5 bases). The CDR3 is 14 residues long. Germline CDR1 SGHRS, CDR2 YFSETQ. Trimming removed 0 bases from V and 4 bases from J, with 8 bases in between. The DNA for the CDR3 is TGCGCCAGCAGCTTGGTTGACAGTTACAATGAGCAGTTCTTC. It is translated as CASSLVDSYNEQFF.

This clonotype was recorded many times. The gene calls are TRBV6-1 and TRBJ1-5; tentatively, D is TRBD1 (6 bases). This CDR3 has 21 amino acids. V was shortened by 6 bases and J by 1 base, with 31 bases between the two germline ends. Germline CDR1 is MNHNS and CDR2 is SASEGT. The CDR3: CASRDVRVGSGGSGSNQPQHF. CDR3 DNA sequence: TGTGCCAGCAGGGACGTCAGGGTGGGTTCGGGGGGCAGTGGGAGCAATCAGCCCCAGCATTTT.

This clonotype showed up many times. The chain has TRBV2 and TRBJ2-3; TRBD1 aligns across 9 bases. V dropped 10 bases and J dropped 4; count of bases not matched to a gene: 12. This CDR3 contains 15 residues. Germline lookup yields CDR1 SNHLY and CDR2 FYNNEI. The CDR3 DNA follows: TGTGCCACTTCGGCTCGGGACAGGGTCCCAGATACGCAGTATTTT. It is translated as CATSARDRVPDTQYF.

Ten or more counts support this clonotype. CDR3 sequence: CANVHEGYTGELFF. CDR3 DNA: TGTGCCAACGTTCATGAAGGGTACACCGGGGAGCTGTTTTTT. V usage is TRBV28 and J usage is TRBJ2-2; D is undetermined. The CDR3 length is 14 residues. Germline V gives CDR1 MDHEN, CDR2 SYDVKM. Trimming removed 10 bases from V and 3 bases from J, with 15 bases in between.